What follows describes a single T cell receptor beta chain. Antigen unknown. The ends lost 4 bases at V and 3 bases at J; junction bases unmatched: 7. CDR1 SGHNT and CDR2 YYREEE come from the germline V gene (reference sequence). This CDR3 comprises 16 residues. The data derive from a study of T cells in localized non-small cell lung cancer. Study conclusions and caveats: Adjacent uninvolved lung tissue had the highest T cell clonality, exceeding tumor.

Only in-frame clones appear in the TCRdb table, and some are missing; sequencing was by immunoSEQ multiplex PCR. The sample consists of 35,000 to 45,000 clones, roughly four fifths of them appearing once. The source material was peripheral blood, sampled before any cancer treatment. This clonotype originated in a male donor at least 60 years old with stage III squamous cell lung carcinoma. This chain joins TRBV5-4 and TRBJ2-3, with 11 bases fitting TRBD2. The CDR3 loop reads CASSRLTSGETDTQYF. As DNA, the CDR3 is TGTGCCAGCAGCAGACTGACTAGCGGGGAAACAGATACGCAGTATTTT.